The entry below describes one T cell receptor (beta chain). The target antigen is unknown. The CDR3 is 14 amino acids. V lost 4 bases and J lost 4; bases outside the gene matches: 8. Germline CDR1 reads SQVTM; CDR2 reads ANQGSEA. The data are from a study of OX40 agonist ivuxolimab in advanced cancers. Study details: Patients in dose escalation had liver, melanoma, kidney or head and neck cancers.

Here immunoSEQ multiplex PCR was the method, and the copy in TCRdb shows in-frame clones only, minus some. The sample lists about 28,000 clones; roughly 79% were seen once. Study-level points and caveats: Average numbers of expanded clones were greater in CD8+ T cells than in CD4+. Among the least clonally expanded were partial responders at 0.1-3.0 mg/kg. At doses 0.1 to 3.0 mg/kg, CD4+ and CD8+ clones expanded.

The clonotype comes from an adult with an advanced solid tumor such as melanoma, head and neck, liver or kidney cancer. The sequencing used CD4+ or CD8+ T cells sorted from blood, collected in a trial of the OX40 agonist ivuxolimab. The V gene is TRBV29-1, the J gene TRBJ2-7; TRBD1 agrees at 9 bases. The CDR3 DNA is TGCAGCGTTGCGCCCGACAGGGGGAATTACGAGCAGTACTTC. This sequence encodes CSVAPDRGNYEQYF.